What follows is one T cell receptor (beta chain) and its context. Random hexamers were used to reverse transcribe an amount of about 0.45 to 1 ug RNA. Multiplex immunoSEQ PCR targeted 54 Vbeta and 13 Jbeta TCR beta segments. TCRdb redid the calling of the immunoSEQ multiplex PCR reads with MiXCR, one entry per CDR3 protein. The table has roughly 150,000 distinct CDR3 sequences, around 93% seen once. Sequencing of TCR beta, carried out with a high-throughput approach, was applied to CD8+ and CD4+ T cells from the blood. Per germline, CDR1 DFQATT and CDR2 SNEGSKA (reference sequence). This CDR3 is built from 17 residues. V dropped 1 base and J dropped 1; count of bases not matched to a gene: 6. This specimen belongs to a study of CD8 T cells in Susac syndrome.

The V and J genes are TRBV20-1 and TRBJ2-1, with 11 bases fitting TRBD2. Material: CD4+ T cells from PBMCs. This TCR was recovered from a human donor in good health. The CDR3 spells CSARGASGGISYNEQFF. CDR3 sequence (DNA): TGCAGTGCTAGAGGGGCTAGCGGGGGGATATCCTACAATGAGCAGTTCTTC.